The 2 T cell receptor beta chains below all came from one sample that was sequenced in a study of spatial heterogeneity in lung cancer. MiXCR was run by TCRdb on the 5' RACE reads, yielding one entry per CDR3 protein. The sample comprises tens of thousands of distinct CDR3 sequences, roughly 13% of which are singletons, and 55% to 60% rests with the top ten. Time point denoted: sample taken at primary tumor resection. Sample: PBMCs, taken at surgery. Receptors were obtained from a male donor with early-stage non-small cell lung cancer.

This clonotype appeared a few times. The V call is TRBV7-9, the J call TRBJ2-1, with 7 bases lining up with TRBD2. Per the germline V gene, CDR1 is SEHNR and CDR2 is FQNEAQ (reference sequence). The CDR3 runs 18 residues. J lost 9 bases, V lost 5 bases, and 22 bases had no gene match. CDR3 DNA sequence: TGTGCCAGCAGCCTCCCCCTGAGGGGCGGGAGAGCGAAAACTGAGCAGTTCTTC. Translation: CASSLPLRGGRAKTEQFF.

V and J are TRBV12-3 or TRBV12-4 and TRBJ1-5; D remains unclear. V lost 2 bases to trimming and J lost 3 bases, with 5 bases between them. This CDR3 is 13 amino acids long. The CDR3 nucleotides are TGTGCCAGCAGTTTACGTGACAATCAGCCCCAGCATTTT. Translation: CASSLRDNQPQHF.